The rows below give T cell receptor beta chains drawn from one sample of a study of blood T cell repertoires in COVID-19. The table came from immunoSEQ multiplex PCR; TCRdb's copy has only in-frame clones and leaves some out. The sample holds hundreds of thousands of clones, more than 70% seen once. The source material was PBMCs or T cells enriched from blood (not recorded which). The source is a woman in her 50s who had recovered from COVID-19. Both conserved end residues are trimmed from each CDR3. A D gene is named only where the DNA matches it firmly. The size field is filled for only some rows; it gives once, few, many or a size class.

j_gene	d_gene	v_gene	abundance	CDR3aa
TRBJ1-6	-	TRBV3-1/TRBV3-2	-	ASRQTGTNSPLH
TRBJ1-4	-	TRBV29-1	-	SVEGQDEKLF
TRBJ2-2	-	TRBV5-6	-	ASSLAVNTGELF
TRBJ1-1	TRBD1	TRBV19	-	ASSRGQGATEAF
TRBJ2-1	TRBD2	TRBV5-1	-	ASSFSGPGGDEQF
TRBJ2-2	TRBD2	TRBV28	-	ASTPPGGGTGELF
TRBJ1-5	TRBD1	TRBV3-1/TRBV3-2	-	ASSPIHTVGQYYSNQPQH
TRBJ2-1	-	TRBV11-3	-	ASSLGGRNNEQF
TRBJ2-1	TRBD2	TRBV19	-	ASTHLAGGSYNEQF
TRBJ1-6	TRBD1	TRBV9	-	ASRPRDSYNSPLH
TRBJ1-5	TRBD1	TRBV7-9	-	ASSRTWTGDQPQH
TRBJ1-2	-	TRBV7-9	-	ASSLINYGYT
TRBJ1-3	TRBD1	TRBV9	-	ASSVDGRGLYSGNTIY
TRBJ1-4	TRBD1	TRBV28	-	ASSSSGTGKEKLF
TRBJ2-5	TRBD2	TRBV7-3	few	ASSSTGTSKETQY
TRBJ1-2	-	TRBV28	-	ASSLLTGSGYT
TRBJ1-1	-	TRBV28	-	ASSDRMNTEAF
TRBJ1-2	TRBD1	TRBV5-6	once	ASSLGTALTGYT
TRBJ1-5	-	TRBV27	-	ASSFRGENQPQH
TRBJ2-1	-	TRBV27	once	ASMRPTYNEQF
TRBJ2-1	-	TRBV14	-	ASSQDRGRRKF
TRBJ1-2	-	TRBV19	-	ASSQITNYGYT
TRBJ2-5	-	TRBV15	-	ATSRDLVRQETQY
TRBJ2-1	TRBD2	TRBV14	-	ASSRRATSGSKDEQF
TRBJ1-1	TRBD1	TRBV25-1	once	ASSDSGTGETEAF
TRBJ1-5	-	TRBV27	-	ASRPGGRNQPQH
TRBJ2-7	TRBD2	TRBV7-2	-	ASSRQGLALSSYEQY
TRBJ1-2	-	TRBV11-2	-	ASSLEGAANYGYT
TRBJ1-3	-	TRBV19	-	ASDHGQTSGNTIY
TRBJ1-5	-	TRBV6-4	few	ASSPTGIGQPQH
TRBJ1-5	TRBD1	TRBV5-6	-	ASSLATGVEQPQH
TRBJ1-3	TRBD1	TRBV7-2	-	ASSSDGQVTGNTIY
TRBJ2-7	-	TRBV6-2/TRBV6-3	large	ASSYWRSGSGYEQY
TRBJ1-6	TRBD1	TRBV3-1/TRBV3-2	-	ASSRGTGLSSYNSPLH
TRBJ1-2	-	TRBV5-4	-	ASSRPPGIGYGYT
TRBJ1-6	-	TRBV5-1	-	ASSLGRQGKGSPLH
TRBJ2-1	TRBD2	TRBV5-1	once	ASSLVASGRREQF
TRBJ2-7	-	TRBV3-1/TRBV3-2	-	ASSRTGSYEQY
TRBJ1-3	TRBD1	TRBV7-6	-	ASRSRQGTNTIY
TRBJ2-3	TRBD2	TRBV29-1	-	SVGLAGVLDTQY
TRBJ1-2	TRBD1	TRBV7-2	-	ASSSDRGERYT
TRBJ2-3	-	TRBV5-1	-	ASSWTSTDTQY
TRBJ1-4	-	TRBV18	-	ASSPAGQINEKLF
TRBJ2-7	-	TRBV7-9	few	ASSRQEAEQY
TRBJ2-2	-	TRBV5-5	-	ASSGGTANTGELF
TRBJ1-1	TRBD1	TRBV5-1	-	ASSSSPGQHTEAF
TRBJ2-5	TRBD2	TRBV5-4	-	ASSLGIAGGPRETQY
TRBJ2-3	TRBD2	TRBV3-1/TRBV3-2	-	ASSQVWRRGGPTDTQY
TRBJ1-5	-	TRBV27	-	ASSPRTLQNQPQH
TRBJ2-3	TRBD2	TRBV6-2/TRBV6-3	-	ASSSWTSGNTDTQY
TRBJ2-7	-	TRBV9	-	ASSVEGGFYEQY
TRBJ1-4	-	TRBV6-4	once	ASSTPAGRFNEKLF
TRBJ2-5	TRBD2	TRBV19	-	ASSSTSGSLETQY
TRBJ1-4	-	TRBV3-1/TRBV3-2	-	ASSVNPSITNEKLF
TRBJ1-6	-	TRBV30	-	AWGESSYNSPLH